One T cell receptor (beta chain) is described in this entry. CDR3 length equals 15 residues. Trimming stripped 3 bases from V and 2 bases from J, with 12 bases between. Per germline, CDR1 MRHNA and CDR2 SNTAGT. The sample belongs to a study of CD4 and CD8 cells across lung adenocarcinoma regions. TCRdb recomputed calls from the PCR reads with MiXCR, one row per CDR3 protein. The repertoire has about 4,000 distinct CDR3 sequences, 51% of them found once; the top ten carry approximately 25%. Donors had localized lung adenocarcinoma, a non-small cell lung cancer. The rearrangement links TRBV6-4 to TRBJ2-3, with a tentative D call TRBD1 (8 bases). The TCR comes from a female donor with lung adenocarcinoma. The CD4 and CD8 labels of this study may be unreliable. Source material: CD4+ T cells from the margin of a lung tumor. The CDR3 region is CASSEQGGTTDTQYF. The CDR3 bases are TGTGCCAGCAGTGAACAGGGGGGGACCACAGATACGCAGTATTTT.